These T cell receptor beta chains were read from a single sample in a study of OX40 agonist ivuxolimab in advanced cancers. Only in-frame clones appear in the TCRdb table, and some are missing; sequencing was by immunoSEQ multiplex PCR. The data show 40,000 to 50,000 clones, 65% to 90% seen once. This specimen was CD4+ or CD8+ T cells sorted from blood, taken in a trial of the OX40 agonist ivuxolimab. The receptors come from an adult with an advanced solid tumor such as melanoma, head and neck, liver or kidney cancer. Each CDR3 is given with its conserved first and last residue. A D gene is named only where the DNA matches it firmly. Size is omitted from some rows. Given values are once, few, many or a class for expanded clones.

clone_size,v_call,j_call,d_call,cdr3_nt,cdr3_aa
NA,TRBV6-4,TRBJ2-1,NA,TGTGCCAGCAGTGACGGCTCAGGGGAATACAATGAGCAGTTCTTC,CASSDGSGEYNEQFF
NA,TRBV4-1,TRBJ2-2,TRBD2,TGCGCCAGCAGCCACCTAGCGGGAGGCACCGGGGAGCTGTTTTTT,CASSHLAGGTGELFF
NA,TRBV6-1,TRBJ1-2,NA,TGTGCCAGCAGTGAAGGCCAGCTCATGGGTGGCTACACCTTC,CASSEGQLMGGYTF
NA,TRBV4-1,TRBJ2-1,TRBD2,TGCGCCAGCAGCCTCCAGACTAGCCTGGATGAGCAGTTCTTC,CASSLQTSLDEQFF
NA,TRBV4-1,TRBJ2-4,NA,TGCGCCAGCAGCCTCCCCACCGCGGAGAGTTCCAAAAACATTCAGTACTTC,CASSLPTAESSKNIQYF
NA,TRBV7-9,TRBJ2-7,TRBD2,TGTGCCAGCAGCTTCCGGGTGGCGGGGGGGCAATCCTACGAGCAGTACTTC,CASSFRVAGGQSYEQYF
NA,TRBV6-4,TRBJ1-1,TRBD1,TGTGCCAGCAGCCCCAGGGGGCTTAACACTGAAGCTTTCTTT,CASSPRGLNTEAFF
NA,TRBV13,TRBJ2-5,TRBD2,TGTGCCAGCAGCTTAAGTGCGGCTAGCGGGGAAGAGACCCAGTACTTC,CASSLSAASGEETQYF
NA,TRBV15,TRBJ2-4,NA,TGTGCCACCAGCAGAGATTGGGTTTCGGGACTAGCCAAAAACATTCAGTACTTC,CATSRDWVSGLAKNIQYF
NA,TRBV5-1,TRBJ2-2,TRBD2,TGCGCCAGCACGCGCGGGACTAGCGGCAAAATGAACACCGGGGAGCTGTTTTTT,CASTRGTSGKMNTGELFF
NA,TRBV4-3,TRBJ2-7,NA,TGCGCCAGCAGCCAAGATCCCCCAGGAGGGGTCCCCGAGCAGTACTTC,CASSQDPPGGVPEQYF
NA,TRBV6-5,TRBJ1-3,TRBD1,TGTGCCACCACCATCGGGACAGGGGACGGAAACACCATATATTTT,CATTIGTGDGNTIYF
NA,TRBV7-9,TRBJ2-1,TRBD1,TGTGCCAGCAGCCCGGGACAGGGCTACAATGAGCAGTTCTTC,CASSPGQGYNEQFF
NA,TRBV29-1,TRBJ1-5,NA,TGCAGCGTTGTATGGGGGAATCAGCCCCAGCATTTT,CSVVWGNQPQHF
NA,TRBV10-2,TRBJ1-5,NA,TGCGCCAGCAGTCGTGGGCCAAGCAATCAGCCCCAGCATTTT,CASSRGPSNQPQHF
NA,TRBV7-2,TRBJ2-5,NA,TGTGCCAGCAGCTCGGAGCGGGCGATCCAAGAGACCCAGTACTTC,CASSSERAIQETQYF
NA,TRBV28,TRBJ2-7,NA,TGTGCCAGCAGTTTACCTCTGGTCGGTTTATCCTACGAGCAGTACTTC,CASSLPLVGLSYEQYF
NA,TRBV5-8,TRBJ1-4,TRBD1,TGTGCCAGCAGCCGTCCGGGACAGGGCGAACTGTTTTTT,CASSRPGQGELFF
NA,TRBV10-2,TRBJ2-1,NA,TGCGCCAGCAGTGAGGTAGGGGACAATGAGCAGTTCTTC,CASSEVGDNEQFF
NA,TRBV2,TRBJ1-5,TRBD1,TGTGCCAGCAGTGACCTCAGGGGGGATCAGCCCCAGCATTTT,CASSDLRGDQPQHF
once,TRBV6-5,TRBJ2-2,NA,TGTGCCAGCAGTTACTCGAACACCGGGGAGCTGTTTTTT,CASSYSNTGELFF
NA,TRBV9,TRBJ1-2,TRBD1,TGTGCCAGCAGCGTGGGGTGGGGGACAGGGGTGGACTATGGCTACACCTTC,CASSVGWGTGVDYGYTF
NA,TRBV7-3,TRBJ2-3,NA,TGTGCCAGCAGCTCCCTAGGGGGCACAGATACGCAGTATTTT,CASSSLGGTDTQYF
NA,TRBV29-1,TRBJ1-2,TRBD1,TGCAGCGTGGTCCGACAGGGGGCCACTGGCTATGGCTACACCTTC,CSVVRQGATGYGYTF
NA,TRBV4-2,TRBJ2-7,TRBD1,TGTGCCAGCAGCCAGCTGGACAGGGATAGCTACGAGCAGTACTTC,CASSQLDRDSYEQYF
NA,TRBV28,TRBJ2-1,TRBD2,TGTGCCAGCAGTTTAGGGACTAGCGGGAGGTCCTACAATGAGCAGTTCTTC,CASSLGTSGRSYNEQFF
NA,TRBV6-5,TRBJ1-2,TRBD1,TGTGCCAGCAGTTACATGGGACAGGGGGATGGCTACACCTTC,CASSYMGQGDGYTF
NA,TRBV4-1,TRBJ2-2,NA,TGCGCCAGCAGCCAACCCAGTAACACCGGGGAGCTGTTTTTT,CASSQPSNTGELFF
NA,TRBV6-5,TRBJ2-1,NA,TGTGCCAGCAGTTATTTTGGGGGCCCCTACAATGAGCAGTTCTTC,CASSYFGGPYNEQFF
NA,TRBV5-1,TRBJ2-7,TRBD2,TGCGCCAGCAGCTTGAGGCTAGCGGGAAAGTACGAGCAGTACTTC,CASSLRLAGKYEQYF
NA,TRBV4-2,TRBJ2-1,NA,TGTGCCAGCAGCCAAGGTTATGAGCAGTTCTTC,CASSQGYEQFF
NA,TRBV7-9,TRBJ1-2,NA,TGTGCCAGCAGCTTACGGGGCGGGGAATTAGACAACTATGGCTACACCTTC,CASSLRGGELDNYGYTF
NA,TRBV7-9,TRBJ1-5,NA,TGTGCCAGCAGCTGGGGGAGGAATCAGCCCCAGCATTTT,CASSWGRNQPQHF
few,TRBV7-2,TRBJ1-5,NA,TGTGCCAGCGGATGGGCGACAGCCAATCAGCCCCAGCATTTT,CASGWATANQPQHF
NA,TRBV11-2,TRBJ2-4,NA,TGTGCCAGCAGCTCTGTAGGTCCCAAAAACATTCAGTACTTC,CASSSVGPKNIQYF
once,TRBV7-9,TRBJ2-3,TRBD1,TGTGCCAGCAGCTCATCCCCGGGACAGGGGGTGCCAGATACGCAGTATTTT,CASSSSPGQGVPDTQYF
NA,TRBV25-1,TRBJ1-6,NA,TGTGCCAGCAGTGAATCGTCGACCAGCTCTCGATCACCCCTCCACTTT,CASSESSTSSRSPLHF
NA,TRBV19,TRBJ1-2,TRBD1,TGTGCCAGTAGTACCTGGGGGAGGGACAGGGCCAGCGGCTACACCTTC,CASSTWGRDRASGYTF
NA,TRBV27,TRBJ2-2,TRBD1,TGTGCCAGCAGTTTTGACAGGGGATTCGGGGAGCTGTTTTTT,CASSFDRGFGELFF
NA,TRBV6-5,TRBJ2-2,TRBD1,TGTGCCAGCAGTTGGACAGGGTCGCTCGGGGAGCTGTTTTTT,CASSWTGSLGELFF
NA,TRBV2,TRBJ1-2,TRBD1,TGTGCCAGCAGTGGGGACAGGGGGCTAGGTAGCTATGGCTACACCTTC,CASSGDRGLGSYGYTF
NA,TRBV7-2,TRBJ1-5,NA,TGTGCCAGCAGCTTAGCGATTAGGCAGCCCCAGCATTTT,CASSLAIRQPQHF
once,TRBV2,TRBJ2-1,NA,TGTGCCAGCAGTTACGGCCGGGGTGAGCAGTTCTTC,CASSYGRGEQFF
NA,TRBV27,TRBJ2-7,NA,TGTGCCAGCAGTTTAGGGCAGAACCCCTACGAGCAGTACTTC,CASSLGQNPYEQYF
NA,TRBV7-9,TRBJ2-7,NA,TGTGCCAGCAGCTCCGTCTCGGTCGGCTCCTACGAGCAGTACTTC,CASSSVSVGSYEQYF
NA,TRBV9,TRBJ1-2,TRBD1,TGTGCCAGCAGCGCCGCTAGAAACAGGGGCACGGATGGCTACACCTTC,CASSAARNRGTDGYTF
NA,TRBV30,TRBJ2-5,NA,TGTGCCTGGAGGTCCCTTTCGGAGACCCAGTACTTC,CAWRSLSETQYF
NA,TRBV13,TRBJ1-3,TRBD1,TGTGCCAGCAGCCTGGACAGGTTCGTCTTCCCTGGAAACACCATATATTTT,CASSLDRFVFPGNTIYF
NA,TRBV7-6,TRBJ1-3,TRBD1,TGTGCCAGCAGCTTAGGGACAGGGGCTACCTCTGGAAACACCATATATTTT,CASSLGTGATSGNTIYF
NA,TRBV25-1,TRBJ2-2,NA,TGTGCCAGCAGTGCGGACAGCGACACCGGGGAGCTGTTTTTT,CASSADSDTGELFF
few,TRBV2,TRBJ1-6,NA,TGTGCCAGCAGTGAACTTTCACCCCTCCACTTT,CASSELSPLHF
NA,TRBV2,TRBJ2-7,NA,TGTGCCAGCAGTGAACTGGATTACGAGCAGTACTTC,CASSELDYEQYF
NA,TRBV6-5,TRBJ2-2,NA,TGTGCCAGCAGGAACGGACAAGTCGACACCGGGGAGCTGTTTTTT,CASRNGQVDTGELFF
few,TRBV4-1,TRBJ2-2,NA,TGCGCCAGCAGCCCAAGATTCAGCGGGAACACCGGGGAGCTGTTTTTT,CASSPRFSGNTGELFF
NA,TRBV7-6,TRBJ2-1,TRBD1,TGTGCCAGCAGCTCAGGGACAGGCCACAATGAGCAGTTCTTC,CASSSGTGHNEQFF
NA,TRBV19,TRBJ1-6,NA,TGTGCCAGTAGTATTAAGGGGAGTATGAATTCACCCCTCCACTTT,CASSIKGSMNSPLHF
NA,TRBV4-1,TRBJ2-1,TRBD1,TGCGCCAGCAGCCACCGGGACAGGGACCTCGAGCAGTTCTTC,CASSHRDRDLEQFF